Shown below are 29 T cell receptor beta chains from a single sample sequenced in a study of OX40 agonist ivuxolimab in advanced cancers. Clones were read by immunoSEQ multiplex PCR, and TCRdb kept only the in-frame ones, dropping some. This table has approximately 69,000 clones, 80% to 90% appearing once. Sequenced here: CD4+ or CD8+ T cells sorted from blood, sampled in a trial of the OX40 agonist ivuxolimab. The receptors here all came from an adult with an advanced solid tumor such as melanoma, head and neck, liver or kidney cancer.

The J gene is TRBJ2-2, the V gene TRBV5-5, with D possibly TRBD1 on 6 matching bases. The CDR3 consists of 16 residues. Germline V CDR1 and CDR2: SGHKS, YYEKEE (reference sequence). V was cut by 2 bases and J by 2 bases, with 13 bases left in between. DNA of the CDR3: TGTGCCAGCAGCTTTTCCCCAGGGGCCAACACCGGGGAGCTGTTTTTT. Translated: CASSFSPGANTGELFF.

The V and J genes are TRBV11-2 and TRBJ1-1; D not resolved. The V gene's germline CDR1 is SGHAT and CDR2 FQNNGV. The CDR3 has 12 amino acids. Trimming pared 5 bases from V and 5 bases from J, leaving 9 bases between. The CDR3 spells CASSLSGTEAFF. The CDR3 nucleotides read TGTGCCAGCAGCCTGAGTGGGACTGAAGCTTTCTTT.

This chain joins TRBV5-6 and TRBJ1-3; possible D gene TRBD1, 6 bases. The CDR3 has 14 residues. Trimming shortened V by 4 bases and J by 4 bases, and 12 bases separated the two germline ends. The germline V gene encodes CDR1 SGHDT and CDR2 YYEEEE. For the CDR3, the DNA is TGTGCCAGCAGCCACAGGGATCTCGGAAACACCATATATTTT. Protein sequence: CASSHRDLGNTIYF.

This clone was recorded only once. CDR3 in DNA: TGTGCCAGCAGTTACGAGGGCGCTTTTACTTCCGAGCAGTACTTC. Its translation is CASSYEGAFTSEQYF. The V call is TRBV6-5, the J call TRBJ2-7; D may be TRBD2 (5 bases). V lost 2 bases and J 6 bases, leaving 17 bases between the germline ends. Germline V gene sequence: CDR1 MNHEY, CDR2 SVGAGI. The CDR3 totals 15 residues.

The V call is TRBV19, the J call TRBJ2-5; the match to TRBD1 covers 7 bases. There are 13 residues in the CDR3. Per the germline V gene, CDR1 is LNHDA and CDR2 is SQIVND (reference sequence). The ends lost 3 bases at V and 4 bases at J; junction bases unmatched: 2. The CDR3 bases are TGTGCCAGTAGTATGACAGGGCGAGAGACCCAGTACTTC. It translates to CASSMTGRETQYF.

V and J are TRBV7-9 and TRBJ2-2; D tentatively fits TRBD1 or TRBD2 (5 bases each). The CDR3 has 16 amino acids. The V and J ends lost 5 bases and 2 bases respectively, with 15 bases between them. Germline V gene data show CDR1 as SEHNR and CDR2 as FQNEAQ (reference sequence). The CDR3, as DNA: TGTGCCAGCAGCGCTCTGAGGGGAACAAACACCGGGGAGCTGTTTTTT. It translates to CASSALRGTNTGELFF.

The V and J genes are TRBV18 and TRBJ1-2; D is unresolved. CDR1 and CDR2 (germline): KGHSH, LQKENI. The CDR3 is 15 amino acids. The V end was cut by 3 bases, the J end by 5 bases, with 16 bases between. The CDR3 coding sequence is TGTGCCAGCTCACCCTCCGGGGATCCATATTATGGCTACACCTTC. Its protein product is CASSPSGDPYYGYTF.

There are a few counts of this clone. The V call is TRBV5-4, the J call TRBJ2-7; D is possibly TRBD2 (6 bases). The V gene lost 4 bases and the J gene lost 2 bases, with 22 bases spanning the gap. This CDR3 is 17 amino acids long. Per the germline V gene, CDR1 is SGHNT and CDR2 is YYREEE (reference sequence). The CDR3 spells CASSPPGLSREPYEQYF. The DNA for the CDR3 is TGTGCCAGCAGCCCCCCCGGACTATCGCGGGAACCCTACGAGCAGTACTTC.

With respect to this clone: An end of the junction differs from the germline gene, which may be a read error. The chain has TRBV7-2 and TRBJ2-3; TRBD2 aligns across 8 bases. Germline CDR1 and CDR2: SGHTA and FQGNSA. This CDR3 region has 15 residues. The CDR3 nucleotides read TGTGCCAGCACCTTAGCGGGGAGGAGAACAGATACGCAGTATTTT. Amino acid sequence: CASTLAGRRTDTQYF. Supplemented by reference TRBV7-2 and TRBJ2-3, the full variable domain reads GAGVSQSPSNKVTEKGKDVELRCDPISGHTALYWYRQSLGQGLEFLIYFQGNSAPDKSGLPSDRFSAERTGGSVSTLTIQRTQQEDSAVYLCASTLAGRRTDTQYFGPGTRLTVL.

This clone was observed a single time. V is TRBV29-1 and J is TRBJ1-2, with 7 positions matching TRBD1. Looked up from germline, CDR1 is SQVTM and CDR2 is ANQGSEA. The CDR3 is made up of 14 amino acids. With V trimmed by 3 bases and J by 4 bases, 8 bases remained unmatched. In DNA, the CDR3 is TGCAGCGTTGAGCCTCCGGGACAGTCCTATGGCTACACCTTC. The encoded protein is CSVEPPGQSYGYTF.

V is TRBV11-2 and J is TRBJ2-3; 11 nucleotides match TRBD2. The CDR3 is 16 amino acids. Germline trimming cut 1 base from V and 6 bases from J; bases unmatched to any gene: 6. Germline V CDR1 and CDR2: SGHAT, FQNNGV. The chain's CDR3 is CASSLVAGGLLDTQYF. CDR3 nucleotide sequence: TGTGCCAGCAGCTTAGTAGCGGGAGGGCTCCTGGATACGCAGTATTTT.

Written as DNA, the CDR3 is TGTGCCACCAGGGGGGGATCCTACGAGCAGTACTTC. Its translation: CATRGGSYEQYF. The chain has TRBV28 and TRBJ2-7, with D possibly called TRBD1 or TRBD2 (7 bases each). The germline gives CDR1 MDHEN, CDR2 SYDVKM. The CDR3 totals 12 residues. The V end was cut by 10 bases, the J end by 1 base, with 11 bases between.

The V gene is TRBV7-9, the J gene TRBJ1-4; no clear D gene. The germline CDR1 and CDR2 sequences are SEHNR and FQNEAQ (reference sequence). There are 14 residues in the CDR3. V was cut by 2 bases and J by 8 bases, with 12 bases left in between. In DNA, the CDR3 is TGTGCCAGCAGCTTAAACCGCGGGTTGGAAAAACTGTTTTTT. This sequence encodes CASSLNRGLEKLFF. The full variable domain, in which reference TRBV7-9 and TRBJ1-4 provide the parts outside the CDR3, is DTGVSQNPRHKITKRGQNVTFRCDPISEHNRLYWYRQTLGQGPEFLTYFQNEAQLEKSRLLSDRFSAERPKGSFSTLEIQRTEQGDSAMYLCASSLNRGLEKLFFGSGTQLSVL.

This clone appeared once. The J gene is TRBJ2-1, the V gene TRBV12-5; D is unresolved. The CDR3 is made up of 17 amino acids. Germline lookup yields CDR1 LGHNT and CDR2 FRNRAP. The ends were cut back, 7 bases at V and 0 bases at J, with 19 bases in the middle. Written as DNA, the CDR3 is TGTGCTAGTGCTTCCCTTTTTACGAGAACCTCCTACAATGAGCAGTTCTTC. Translation gives CASASLFTRTSYNEQFF.

The J gene is TRBJ2-3, the V gene TRBV5-1, with D perhaps TRBD2 (6 bases). Germline-derived CDR1 and CDR2 are SGHRS and YFSETQ. V was cut by 0 bases and J by 5 bases, with 10 bases left in between. The CDR3 has 14 residues. CDR3 DNA: TGCGCCAGCAGCTTGGGGAGGGCTCTAGATACGCAGTATTTT. It specifies CASSLGRALDTQYF.

The V and J genes are TRBV28 and TRBJ1-4, with a weak D call TRBD1 (6 bases). The V end was cut by 5 bases, the J end by 7 bases, with 20 bases between. The germline CDR1 and CDR2 sequences are MDHEN and SYDVKM. The CDR3 is 16 residues long. The CDR3 spells CASSLYRTARGEKLFF. The CDR3 DNA is TGTGCCAGCAGTCTATATAGGACAGCGCGGGGTGAAAAACTGTTTTTT.

In its sample, this clone was seen once. CDR3 sequence (DNA): TGTGCCAGCAGCTTAATTCACAGGGAAGCCTCTGGGGCCAACGTCCTGACTTTC. This sequence encodes CASSLIHREASGANVLTF. The V call is TRBV7-9, the J call TRBJ2-6; a possible D gene is TRBD1 (6 bases). V lost 2 bases and J 0 bases, leaving 14 bases between the germline ends. CDR3 length: 18 residues. CDR1 is SEHNR, CDR2 FQNEAQ, per germline (reference sequence).

The rearrangement links TRBV19 to TRBJ2-6; possibly TRBD1 for D (5 bases). The CDR3 contains 14 residues. Germline V gene sequence: CDR1 LNHDA, CDR2 SQIVND (reference sequence). V was trimmed by 8 bases and J by 0 bases, leaving 8 bases between them. Written as DNA, the CDR3 is TGTGCCAGTTCCCAGGGCTCTGGGGCCAACGTCCTGACTTTC. Encoded protein: CASSQGSGANVLTF.

Judged by abundance, this clone is medium-sized (0.01 to 0.1%). This rearrangement joins TRBV7-2 to TRBJ1-1, with D possibly being TRBD1 (6 bases). V was clipped by 11 bases and J by 10 bases, with 17 bases between them. Germline values: CDR1 SGHTA, CDR2 FQGNSA. This CDR3 contains 11 residues. CDR3 residues: CASSLGAGAFF. CDR3 in DNA: TGTGCCTCCAGCTTGGGGGCTGGAGCTTTCTTT.

The chain has TRBV10-3 and TRBJ2-7; D unclear. From germline, CDR1 is ENHRY and CDR2 SYGVKD. The CDR3 length is 14 residues. With 0 bases removed from V and 1 base from J, the gap between germline ends came to 7 bases. CDR3 nucleotide sequence: TGTGCCATCAGTGAGTCGGCACAGTCCTACGAGCAGTACTTC. Translating it yields CAISESAQSYEQYF.

The rearrangement links TRBV11-3 to TRBJ2-1, with 11 bases matching TRBD1. V trimming: 5 bases; J trimming: 7 bases; junction bases outside the gene matches: 7. There are 15 residues in the CDR3. Germline V gene lookup returns CDR1 SGHNT and CDR2 YENEEA. The CDR3 bases are TGTGCCAGCAGCCAGAGAGGGACAGGGGGGAATGAGCAGTTCTTC. This codes for CASSQRGTGGNEQFF.

This rearrangement joins TRBV28 to TRBJ2-7; no definite D call. The CDR3 has 15 amino acids. Trimming removed 4 bases at V and 1 base at J, with 14 bases between. Germline V CDR1 and CDR2: MDHEN, SYDVKM. CDR3: CASSSPRGRSYEQYF. CDR3 nucleotide sequence: TGTGCCAGCAGTTCCCCCAGAGGACGATCCTACGAGCAGTACTTC.

The chain couples TRBV11-2 to TRBJ2-6; no definite D call. The CDR3 contains 13 residues. The V gene lost 7 bases and the J gene lost 2 bases, with 6 bases spanning the gap. Germline lookup yields CDR1 SGHAT and CDR2 FQNNGV. CDR3 in DNA: TGTGCCAGCACCTTGGCTGGGGCCAACGTCCTGACTTTC. It translates to CASTLAGANVLTF.

This clone has just one count. The CDR3 region is CAWTGGSNQPQHF. The CDR3 DNA reads as TGTGCCTGGACAGGGGGAAGCAATCAGCCCCAGCATTTT. This chain links TRBV30 with TRBJ1-5; the match to TRBD1 covers 7 bases. Germline trimming cut 4 bases from V and 1 base from J; bases unmatched to any gene: 1. This CDR3 region has 13 residues. The germline V gene encodes CDR1 GTSNPN and CDR2 SVGIG (reference sequence). Variable domain in full (rest from reference TRBV30 and TRBJ1-5): SQTIHQWPATLVQPVGSPLSLECTVEGTSNPNLYWYRQAAGRGLQLLFYSVGIGQISSEVPQNLSASRPQDRQFILSSKKLLLSDSGFYLCAWTGGSNQPQHFGDGTRLSIL.

V usage is TRBV2 and J usage is TRBJ1-6; possibly TRBD1 for D (5 bases). The CDR3 runs 15 residues. Between the trimmed V and J ends, which lost 4 bases and 11 bases, there was a span of 18 bases. CDR1 is SNHLY and CDR2 is FYNNEI in the germline V gene. The CDR3 loop reads CASSGPAHPGAPLHF. CDR3 sequence (DNA): TGTGCCAGCAGTGGCCCCGCCCACCCGGGGGCACCCCTCCACTTT.

The chain is built from TRBV18 and TRBJ1-5, with 8 bases matching TRBD1. Trimming cost V 4 bases and J 6 bases; bases outside gene matches: 5. The CDR3 spans 14 residues. Per the germline V gene, CDR1 is KGHSH and CDR2 is LQKENI. The CDR3 DNA sequence: TGTGCCAGCTCACGCGGACAGGGCGGTCAGCCCCAGCATTTT. Translating it yields CASSRGQGGQPQHF.

Concerning this clone itself: At one boundary the junction diverges from the germline segment, which might be a read error. The chain joins TRBV14 to TRBJ2-5, with D hard to call. The CDR3 spans 13 residues. Germline V CDR1 and CDR2: SGHDN, FVKESK. This chain's CDR3 is CASNQRIQETQYF. CDR3 DNA sequence: TGTGCCAGCAACCAACGGATTCAAGAGACCCAGTACTTC.

The gene calls are TRBV2 and TRBJ2-7; unclear D gene. Germline V gives CDR1 SNHLY, CDR2 FYNNEI. V was shortened by 6 bases and J by 1 base, with 13 bases between the two germline ends. The CDR3 length is 14 residues. The CDR3 coding sequence is TGTGCCAGCAGGTTTCGCGGTGGTTCCTACGAGCAGTACTTC. Translated: CASRFRGGSYEQYF. Based on the CDR3 plus reference TRBV2 and TRBJ2-7, the full variable domain is EPEVTQTPSHQVTQMGQEVILRCVPISNHLYFYWYRQILGQKVEFLVSFYNNEISEKSEIFDDQFSVERPDGSNFTLKIRSTKLEDSAMYFCASRFRGGSYEQYFGPGTRLTVT.

The V and J genes are TRBV2 and TRBJ1-1; 7 bases map to TRBD1. Unmatched junction bases numbered 4, after V lost 5 bases and J lost 1 base. This CDR3 is built from 14 residues. Germline V gives CDR1 SNHLY, CDR2 FYNNEI. The CDR3 DNA follows: TGTGCCAGCAGTCCACAGGGGAGGAACACTGAAGCTTTCTTT. Its protein is CASSPQGRNTEAFF. Using reference TRBV2 and TRBJ1-1 for the parts outside the CDR3, the full variable domain is EPEVTQTPSHQVTQMGQEVILRCVPISNHLYFYWYRQILGQKVEFLVSFYNNEISEKSEIFDDQFSVERPDGSNFTLKIRSTKLEDSAMYFCASSPQGRNTEAFFGQGTRLTVV.